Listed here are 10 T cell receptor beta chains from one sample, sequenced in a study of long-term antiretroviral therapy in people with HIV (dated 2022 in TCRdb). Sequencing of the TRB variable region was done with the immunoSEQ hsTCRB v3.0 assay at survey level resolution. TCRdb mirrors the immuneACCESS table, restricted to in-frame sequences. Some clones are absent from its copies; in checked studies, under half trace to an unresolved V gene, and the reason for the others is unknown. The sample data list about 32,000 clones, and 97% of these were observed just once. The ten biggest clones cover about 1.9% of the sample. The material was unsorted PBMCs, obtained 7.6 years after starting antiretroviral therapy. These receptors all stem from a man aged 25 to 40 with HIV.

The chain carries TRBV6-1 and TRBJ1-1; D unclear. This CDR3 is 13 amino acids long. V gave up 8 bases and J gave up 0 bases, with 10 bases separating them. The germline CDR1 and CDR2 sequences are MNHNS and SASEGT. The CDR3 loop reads CASFPQVNTEAFF. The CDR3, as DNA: TGTGCCAGCTTCCCCCAGGTGAACACTGAAGCTTTCTTT.

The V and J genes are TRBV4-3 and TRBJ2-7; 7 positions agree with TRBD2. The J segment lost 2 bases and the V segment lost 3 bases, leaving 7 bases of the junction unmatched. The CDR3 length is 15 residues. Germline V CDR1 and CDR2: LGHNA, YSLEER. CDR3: CASSQVLADTYEQYF. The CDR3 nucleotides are TGCGCCAGCAGCCAGGTCCTAGCGGATACCTACGAGCAGTACTTC.

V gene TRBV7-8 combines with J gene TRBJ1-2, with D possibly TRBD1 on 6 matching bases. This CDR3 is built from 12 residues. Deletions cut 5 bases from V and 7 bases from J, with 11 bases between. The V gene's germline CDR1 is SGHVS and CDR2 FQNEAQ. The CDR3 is CASSRGGFGYTF. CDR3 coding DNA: TGTGCCAGCAGCCGGGGGGGCTTTGGCTACACCTTC. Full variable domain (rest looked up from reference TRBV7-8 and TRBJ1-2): GAGVSQSPRYKVAKRGQDVALRCDPISGHVSLFWYQQALGQGPEFLTYFQNEAQLDKSGLPSDRFFAERPEGSVSTLKIQRTQQEDSAVYLCASSRGGFGYTFGSGTRLTVV.

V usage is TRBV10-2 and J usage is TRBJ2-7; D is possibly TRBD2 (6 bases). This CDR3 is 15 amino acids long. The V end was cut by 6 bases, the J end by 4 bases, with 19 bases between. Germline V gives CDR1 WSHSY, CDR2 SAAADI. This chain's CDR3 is CASSPLWDGRYEQYF. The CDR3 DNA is TGCGCCAGCAGCCCTTTATGGGACGGGAGATACGAGCAGTACTTC.

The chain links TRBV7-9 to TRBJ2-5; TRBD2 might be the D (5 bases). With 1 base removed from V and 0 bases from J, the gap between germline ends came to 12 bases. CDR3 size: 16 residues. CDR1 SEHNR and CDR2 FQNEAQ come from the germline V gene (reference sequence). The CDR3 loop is CASSLGGAEYQETQYF. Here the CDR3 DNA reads TGTGCCAGCAGCTTAGGGGGAGCGGAGTACCAAGAGACCCAGTACTTC.

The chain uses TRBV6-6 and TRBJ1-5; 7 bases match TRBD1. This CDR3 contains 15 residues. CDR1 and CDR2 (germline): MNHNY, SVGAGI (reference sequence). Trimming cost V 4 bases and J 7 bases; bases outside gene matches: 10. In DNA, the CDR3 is TGTGCCAGCAGTTCCGACAGGGAAGGATGCCAGCCCCAGCATTTT. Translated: CASSSDREGCQPQHF.

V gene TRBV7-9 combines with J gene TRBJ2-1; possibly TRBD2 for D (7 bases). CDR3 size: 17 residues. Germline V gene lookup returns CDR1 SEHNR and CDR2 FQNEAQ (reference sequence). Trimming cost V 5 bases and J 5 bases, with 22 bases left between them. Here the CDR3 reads CASSRGILGGGHNEQFF. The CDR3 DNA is TGTGCCAGCAGCAGAGGGATCCTGGGAGGGGGACACAATGAGCAGTTCTTC.

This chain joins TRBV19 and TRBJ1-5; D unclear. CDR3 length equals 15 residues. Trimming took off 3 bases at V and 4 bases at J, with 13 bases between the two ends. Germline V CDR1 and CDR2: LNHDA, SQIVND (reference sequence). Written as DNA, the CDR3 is TGTGCCAGTAGTATTACGGGATACGTAAATCAGCCCCAGCATTTT. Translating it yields CASSITGYVNQPQHF.

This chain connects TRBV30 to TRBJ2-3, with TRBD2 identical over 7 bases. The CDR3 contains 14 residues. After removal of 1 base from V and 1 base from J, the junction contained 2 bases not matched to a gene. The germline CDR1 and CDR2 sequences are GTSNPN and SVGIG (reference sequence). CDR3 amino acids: CAWSGLAGTDTQYF. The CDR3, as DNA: TGTGCCTGGAGTGGTCTAGCGGGCACAGATACGCAGTATTTT.

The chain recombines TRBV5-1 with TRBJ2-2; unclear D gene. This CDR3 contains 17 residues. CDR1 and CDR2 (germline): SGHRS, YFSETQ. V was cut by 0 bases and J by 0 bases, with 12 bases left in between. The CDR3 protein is CASSLGWANSNTGELFF. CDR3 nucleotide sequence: TGCGCCAGCAGCTTGGGTTGGGCGAATTCGAACACCGGGGAGCTGTTTTTT. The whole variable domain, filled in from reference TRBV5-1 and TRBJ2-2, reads KAGVTQTPRYLIKTRGQQVTLSCSPISGHRSVSWYQQTPGQGLQFLFEYFSETQRNKGNFPGRFSGRQFSNSRSEMNVSTLELGDSALYLCASSLGWANSNTGELFFGEGSRLTVL.